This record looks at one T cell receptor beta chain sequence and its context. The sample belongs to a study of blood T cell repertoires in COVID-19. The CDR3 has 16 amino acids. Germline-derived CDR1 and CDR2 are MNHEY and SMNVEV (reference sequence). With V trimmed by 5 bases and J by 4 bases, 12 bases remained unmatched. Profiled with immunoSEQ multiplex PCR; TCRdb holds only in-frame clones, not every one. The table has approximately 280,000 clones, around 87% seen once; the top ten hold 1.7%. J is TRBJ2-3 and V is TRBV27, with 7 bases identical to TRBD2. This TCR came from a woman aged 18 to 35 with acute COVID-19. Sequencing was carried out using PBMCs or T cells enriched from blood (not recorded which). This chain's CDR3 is CASSHLLASIPDTQYF. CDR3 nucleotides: TGTGCCAGCAGTCACCTACTAGCGAGCATACCAGATACGCAGTATTTT.